Listed below are T cell receptor beta chains from one sample, sequenced in a study of cytomegalovirus exposure and HLA in healthy donors. Profiling relied on immunoSEQ multiplex PCR, and the TCRdb table lists in-frame clones only, not all of them. The sample lists around 200,000 clones; 75% to 85% were seen once. Specimen: PBMCs. The receptors here all came from a woman aged 60-70 years in good health and CMV-seropositive. Each CDR3 is given with its conserved first and last residue. A D gene is named only where the DNA matches it firmly. Clone sizes are given selectively: once, few, many, or a class where the clone is expanded.

clone_size,cdr3_length,v_call,j_call,d_call,cdr3_nt,cdr3_aa
NA,16,TRBV4-2,TRBJ1-4,NA,TGTGCCAGCAGCCAATCCCAGGGTCCAGGTAATGAAAAACTGTTTTTT,CASSQSQGPGNEKLFF
once,14,TRBV30,TRBJ1-4,NA,TGTGCCTGGAGTGTAGGGGGAACTAATGAAAAACTGTTTTTT,CAWSVGGTNEKLFF
NA,15,TRBV27,TRBJ1-2,TRBD1,TGTGCCAGCAGTTTAGGGACAGGGGGCGGGTATGGCTACACCTTC,CASSLGTGGGYGYTF
few,14,TRBV18,TRBJ1-1,NA,TGTGCCAGCTCAGATCTAGATGGACAGCTTGAAGCTTTCTTT,CASSDLDGQLEAFF
NA,13,TRBV2,TRBJ1-2,NA,TGTGCCAGCAGTGATCTGGGGGCTAAAGGCTACACCTTC,CASSDLGAKGYTF
NA,13,TRBV5-1,TRBJ2-5,TRBD2,TGCGCCAGCAGCGAGACTAGCACGAAGACCCAGTACTTC,CASSETSTKTQYF
NA,15,TRBV5-1,TRBJ2-7,NA,TGCGCCAGCAGCTTAACACCCGCCACGCACTACGAGCAGTACTTC,CASSLTPATHYEQYF
NA,15,TRBV9,TRBJ1-3,NA,TGTGCCAGCAGCTTAAATGGACAGTTAAGAAACACCATATATTTT,CASSLNGQLRNTIYF
NA,14,TRBV7-3,TRBJ2-5,NA,TGTGCCAGCAGCCTGTGGGGGCCCCAAGAGACCCAGTACTTC,CASSLWGPQETQYF
NA,15,TRBV6-5,TRBJ2-7,TRBD2,TGTGCCAGCAGTGGAAGGACTAGCGGGAGCTACGAGCAGTACTTC,CASSGRTSGSYEQYF
NA,13,TRBV7-2,TRBJ2-5,NA,TGTGCCAGCAGCTTAGGGGTAGGGGAGGCCCAGTACTTC,CASSLGVGEAQYF
NA,13,TRBV5-6,TRBJ2-3,NA,TGTGCCAGCAGCTTGCGGGGCACAGATACGCAGTATTTT,CASSLRGTDTQYF
once,15,TRBV10-3,TRBJ1-3,TRBD1,TGTGCCATCAGTGAATCGGGACAGGGAGGAAACACCATATATTTT,CAISESGQGGNTIYF
NA,15,TRBV14,TRBJ1-2,NA,TGTGCCAGCAGCCCGAGGACAGTTACGTCCTATGGCTACACCTTC,CASSPRTVTSYGYTF
NA,18,TRBV5-1,TRBJ2-1,TRBD1,TGCGCCAGCAGCGGAACACTAGCCGGGACAGGGGGTATGAATGAGCAGTTCTTC,CASSGTLAGTGGMNEQFF
NA,14,TRBV6-5,TRBJ1-2,NA,TGTGCCAGCAGTTACGATCCTAAAAACTATGGCTACACCTTC,CASSYDPKNYGYTF
NA,15,TRBV4-1,TRBJ2-5,TRBD1,TGCGCCAGCAGCCCCCCGGGACAGGAGCGGGAGACCCAGTACTTC,CASSPPGQERETQYF
NA,13,TRBV6-5,TRBJ2-1,TRBD1,TGTGCCAGCAGAACAGGGGGGAGCAATGAGCAGTTCTTC,CASRTGGSNEQFF
many,13,TRBV6-4,TRBJ1-6,NA,TGTGCCAGCAGTGATCAGGTCCGTTCACCCCTCCACTTT,CASSDQVRSPLHF
NA,16,TRBV28,TRBJ2-3,NA,TGTGCCAGCAGTATCCGGAGTGACGGACAATCAGATACGCAGTATTTT,CASSIRSDGQSDTQYF
once,14,TRBV11-3,TRBJ2-7,NA,TGTGCCAGCAGCTTTACCGATACTAGTGGAGAGCAGTACTTC,CASSFTDTSGEQYF
NA,14,TRBV27,TRBJ2-7,TRBD1,TGTGCCAGCAGATCTCAGGGGGTAGGGGGCGAGCAGTACTTC,CASRSQGVGGEQYF
NA,16,TRBV5-1,TRBJ1-1,NA,TGCGCCAGTAGCTCCCAGCCAGGGGCGCAGACCACTGAAGCTTTCTTT,CASSSQPGAQTTEAFF
NA,15,TRBV6-5,TRBJ2-5,TRBD1,TGTGCCAGCAGTTCCCGGACAGGGCTCCAAGAGACCCAGTACTTC,CASSSRTGLQETQYF
once,15,TRBV11-2,TRBJ2-1,TRBD2,TGTGCCAGCAGCCTCGGACTAGCGGGAGGAAATGAGCAGTTCTTC,CASSLGLAGGNEQFF
NA,14,TRBV6-5,TRBJ1-1,NA,TGTGCCAGCACCAAGGGGCGCGTGGACACTGAAGCTTTCTTT,CASTKGRVDTEAFF
NA,16,TRBV7-6,TRBJ2-2,TRBD2,TGTGCCAGCAGCTCGAGACTAGCGGGAGACACCGGGGAGCTGTTTTTT,CASSSRLAGDTGELFF
NA,13,TRBV2,TRBJ2-1,TRBD2,TGTGCCAGCGGGACTAGCGTCTACAATGAGCAGTTCTTC,CASGTSVYNEQFF
NA,14,TRBV5-1,TRBJ2-7,TRBD1,TGCGCCAGCAGCACCCGACAGGGGTCCCACGAGCAGTACTTC,CASSTRQGSHEQYF
NA,14,TRBV15,TRBJ1-5,TRBD1,TGTGCCACCAGCAGAGGTGACAGGGCTCAGCCCCAGCATTTT,CATSRGDRAQPQHF
once,17,TRBV25-1,TRBJ2-2,NA,TGTGCCAGCAGTGAATTAACATTGGGGGGAAATAGCGGGGAGCTGTTTTTT,CASSELTLGGNSGELFF
NA,14,TRBV4-1,TRBJ2-1,NA,TGCGCCAGCAGCCACCGGGGTTTATTGAATGAGCAGTTCTTC,CASSHRGLLNEQFF
NA,12,TRBV5-4,TRBJ2-1,NA,TGTGCCAGCAGCTTGCACGGGAATGAGCAGTTCTTC,CASSLHGNEQFF
NA,17,TRBV6-1,TRBJ2-7,TRBD1,TGTGCCAGCAGTGATGTAGCTCGGGACAGGAGCTCCTACGAGCAGTACTTC,CASSDVARDRSSYEQYF
once,16,TRBV5-1,TRBJ1-1,TRBD1,TGCGCCAGCAGCCCGGGACAGGGAGGTCACAACACTGAAGCTTTCTTT,CASSPGQGGHNTEAFF
NA,16,TRBV7-6,TRBJ2-7,TRBD1,TGTGCCAGCAGCGCAGACAGGGGCCCAAACTCCTACGAGCAGTACTTC,CASSADRGPNSYEQYF
NA,17,TRBV5-1,TRBJ2-3,NA,TGCGCTAGCAGCTCAGCGGGCCTGGAATCCGTCACAGATACGCAGTATTTT,CASSSAGLESVTDTQYF
NA,14,TRBV11-2,TRBJ1-2,TRBD1,TGTGCCAGCAGCTTGGTGGACAGGGGAAATGGCTACACCTTC,CASSLVDRGNGYTF
NA,15,TRBV6-9,TRBJ2-7,NA,TGTGCCAGCAGTTATTTGCGGGCCACCCTCCGCGAGCAGTACTTC,CASSYLRATLREQYF
NA,12,TRBV29-1,TRBJ1-5,NA,TGCAGCGTTAGAGATAGCAATCAGCCCCAGCATTTT,CSVRDSNQPQHF
NA,18,TRBV5-1,TRBJ2-7,TRBD2,TGCGCCAGCAGCTTGCAAGGGGTTTTGCGGGAGAACTCCTACGAGCAGTACTTC,CASSLQGVLRENSYEQYF
few,18,TRBV7-6,TRBJ2-7,NA,TGTGCCAGCAGCTTAGCTAGAGTCGGGCGGGGGCAGTTCTACGAGCAGTACTTC,CASSLARVGRGQFYEQYF
NA,14,TRBV5-5,TRBJ1-2,TRBD1,TGTGCCAGCAGACCCTTTACAGGGGGCGTTGGCTACACCTTC,CASRPFTGGVGYTF
NA,16,TRBV4-2,TRBJ2-1,NA,TGTGCCAGCAGCCAAGATCTGGTAGACTTCTACAATGAGCAGTTCTTC,CASSQDLVDFYNEQFF
few,18,TRBV4-2,TRBJ2-7,TRBD2,TGTGCCAGCAGCCAAGATTGGATTTCGGGGAGCGGGGACCACGAGCAGTACTTC,CASSQDWISGSGDHEQYF
NA,14,TRBV11-3,TRBJ2-5,NA,TGTGCCAGCAGCGCCCAGGATGGTTCCGAGACCCAGTACTTC,CASSAQDGSETQYF
NA,9,TRBV29-1,TRBJ1-1,NA,TGCAGCGTTGGACTCGAAGCTTTCTTT,CSVGLEAFF
NA,14,TRBV6-5,TRBJ2-7,NA,TGTGCCAACAGTTACTCAGGGGCGAACTACGAGCAGTACTTC,CANSYSGANYEQYF
NA,16,TRBV7-2,TRBJ2-6,NA,TGTGCCAGCAGCTTCGACAGTACCTCTGGGGCCAACGTCCTGACTTTC,CASSFDSTSGANVLTF
NA,13,TRBV5-1,TRBJ1-2,TRBD1,TGCGCCAGCAGCTTGACAGGGGGCGATGGCTACACCTTC,CASSLTGGDGYTF
NA,13,TRBV10-3,TRBJ2-7,NA,TGTGCCATCAGTGAGTCGAACCGCGGCGGGGCCCTCTTC,CAISESNRGGALF
NA,15,TRBV6-5,TRBJ1-5,TRBD1,TGTGCCAGCAGTTACTCGGGACAGGGCAATCAGCCCCAGCATTTT,CASSYSGQGNQPQHF
NA,14,TRBV5-1,TRBJ1-1,NA,TGCGCCAGCAGCTTTCCGGGGGACGGCACTGAAGCTTTCTTT,CASSFPGDGTEAFF